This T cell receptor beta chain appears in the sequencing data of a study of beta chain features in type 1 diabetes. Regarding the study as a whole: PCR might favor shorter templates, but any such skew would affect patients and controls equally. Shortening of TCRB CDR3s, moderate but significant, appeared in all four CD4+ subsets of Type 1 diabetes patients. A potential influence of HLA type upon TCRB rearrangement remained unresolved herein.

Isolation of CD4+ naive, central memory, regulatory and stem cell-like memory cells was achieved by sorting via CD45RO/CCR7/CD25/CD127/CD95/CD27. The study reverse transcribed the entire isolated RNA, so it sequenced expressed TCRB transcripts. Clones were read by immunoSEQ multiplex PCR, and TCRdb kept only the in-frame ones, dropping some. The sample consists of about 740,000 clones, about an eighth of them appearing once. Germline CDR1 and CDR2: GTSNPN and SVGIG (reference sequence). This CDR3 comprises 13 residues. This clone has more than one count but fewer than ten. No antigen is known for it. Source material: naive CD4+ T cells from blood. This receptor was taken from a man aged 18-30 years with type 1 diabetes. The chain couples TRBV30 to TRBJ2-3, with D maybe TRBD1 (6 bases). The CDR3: CAGARISTDTQYF. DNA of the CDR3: TGTGCGGGGGCGCGAATCAGCACAGATACGCAGTATTTT.